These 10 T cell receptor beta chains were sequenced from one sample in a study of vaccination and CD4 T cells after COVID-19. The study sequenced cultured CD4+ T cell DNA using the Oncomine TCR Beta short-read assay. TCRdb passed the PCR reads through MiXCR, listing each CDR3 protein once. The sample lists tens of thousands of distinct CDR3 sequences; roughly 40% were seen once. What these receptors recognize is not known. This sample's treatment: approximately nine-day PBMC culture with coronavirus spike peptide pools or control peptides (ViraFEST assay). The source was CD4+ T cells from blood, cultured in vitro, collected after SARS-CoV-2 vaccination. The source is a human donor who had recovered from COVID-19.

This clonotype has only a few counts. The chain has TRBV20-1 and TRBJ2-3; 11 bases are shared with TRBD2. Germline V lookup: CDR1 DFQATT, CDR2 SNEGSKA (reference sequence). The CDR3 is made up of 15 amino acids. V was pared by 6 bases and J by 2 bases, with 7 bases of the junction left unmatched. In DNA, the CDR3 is TGCAGTGCCCCGTCGACTAGCGGGATCACAGATACGCAGTATTTT. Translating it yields CSAPSTSGITDTQYF.

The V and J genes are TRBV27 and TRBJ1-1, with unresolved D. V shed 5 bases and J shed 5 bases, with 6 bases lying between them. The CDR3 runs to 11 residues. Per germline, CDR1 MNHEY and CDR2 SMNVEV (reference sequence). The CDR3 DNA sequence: TGTGCCAGCAGTGGCCGGACTGAAGCTTTCTTT. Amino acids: CASSGRTEAFF.

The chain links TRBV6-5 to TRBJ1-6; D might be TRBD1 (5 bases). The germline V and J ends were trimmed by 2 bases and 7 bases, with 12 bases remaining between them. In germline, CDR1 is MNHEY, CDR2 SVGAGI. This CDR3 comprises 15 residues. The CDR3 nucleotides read TGTGCCAGCAGTTACGGCAGGGTTTCGAATTCACCCCTCCACTTT. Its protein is CASSYGRVSNSPLHF.

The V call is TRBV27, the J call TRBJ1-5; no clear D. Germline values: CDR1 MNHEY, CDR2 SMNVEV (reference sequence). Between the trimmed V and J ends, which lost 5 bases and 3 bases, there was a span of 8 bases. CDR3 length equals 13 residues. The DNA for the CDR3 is TGTGCCAGCAGTCGGGGATTCAATCAGCCCCAGCATTTT. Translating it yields CASSRGFNQPQHF.

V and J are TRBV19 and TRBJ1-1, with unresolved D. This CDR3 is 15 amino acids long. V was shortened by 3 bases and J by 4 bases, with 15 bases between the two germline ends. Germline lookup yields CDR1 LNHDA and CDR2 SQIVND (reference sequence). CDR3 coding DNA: TGTGCCAGTAGTATCCATACTACGGGTCGCACTGAAGCTTTCTTT. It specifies CASSIHTTGRTEAFF.

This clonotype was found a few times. The CDR3 spells CASSLDPESPLHF. The CDR3 DNA sequence: TGTGCCAGCAGCTTAGATCCTGAATCACCCCTCCACTTT. This chain connects TRBV7-2 to TRBJ1-6; D is unclear. CDR3 length: 13 amino acids. Germline values: CDR1 SGHTA, CDR2 FQGNSA. V lost 1 base and J lost 10, with 8 bases in between.

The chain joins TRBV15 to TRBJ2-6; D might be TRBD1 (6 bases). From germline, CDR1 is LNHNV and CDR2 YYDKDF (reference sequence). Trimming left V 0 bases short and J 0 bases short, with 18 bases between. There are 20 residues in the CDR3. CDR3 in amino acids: CATSREEATGWSSGANVLTF. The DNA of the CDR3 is TGTGCCACCAGCAGAGAAGAGGCGACAGGATGGAGCTCTGGGGCCAACGTCCTGACTTTC.

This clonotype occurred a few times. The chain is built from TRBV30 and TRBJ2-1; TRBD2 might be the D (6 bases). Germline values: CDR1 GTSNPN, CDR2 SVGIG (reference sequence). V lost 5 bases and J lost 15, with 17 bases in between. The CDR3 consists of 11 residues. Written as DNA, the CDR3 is TGTGCCTGGGGGGACTGGGACCCCGTGTTCTTC. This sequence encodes CAWGDWDPVFF.

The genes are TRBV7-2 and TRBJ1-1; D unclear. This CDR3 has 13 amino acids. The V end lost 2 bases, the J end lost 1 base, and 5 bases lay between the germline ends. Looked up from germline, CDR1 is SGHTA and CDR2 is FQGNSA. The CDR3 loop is CASSLWENTEAFF. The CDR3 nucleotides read TGTGCCAGCAGCTTATGGGAGAACACTGAAGCTTTCTTT.

This CDR3 reads CASSYITDGEAFF. CDR3 bases: TGTGCCAGCAGTTACATTACCGACGGTGAAGCTTTCTTT. The chain carries TRBV6-2 or TRBV6-3 and TRBJ1-1, with D hard to call. V dropped 2 bases and J dropped 7 bases, with 11 bases sitting between them. This CDR3 comprises 13 residues. Germline CDR1 and CDR2: MNHEY and SVGEGT.